The source of this T cell receptor beta chain is a study of shared clonotypes between healthy human individuals. In the authors' methods: There were no quality scores in the junction-only immunoSEQ sequences, so filtering differed. Clones were sequenced by immunoSEQ multiplex PCR, and TCRdb holds only the in-frame ones, with some missing. V and J calls plus clone size are reproduced from that table; the DNA served to infer D and trimming. The profile shows around 480,000 clones, 60% to 80% of them singletons. CDR1 and CDR2 from the germline V gene are MGHDK and SYGVNS. With 6 bases clipped from V and 7 bases from J, the junction kept 10 bases outside the gene matches. There are 15 residues in the CDR3.

Material for sequencing was PBMCs. The chain joins TRBV25-1 to TRBJ1-4; 8 bases line up with TRBD1. This receptor was obtained from a woman between 40 and 50 years old in good health. Some clones in this sample may be carry-over from other donors' samples. CDR3 bases: TGTGCCAGCAGAGACGACAGGGGTAGCGGTGAAAAACTGTTTTTT. Its protein is CASRDDRGSGEKLFF.